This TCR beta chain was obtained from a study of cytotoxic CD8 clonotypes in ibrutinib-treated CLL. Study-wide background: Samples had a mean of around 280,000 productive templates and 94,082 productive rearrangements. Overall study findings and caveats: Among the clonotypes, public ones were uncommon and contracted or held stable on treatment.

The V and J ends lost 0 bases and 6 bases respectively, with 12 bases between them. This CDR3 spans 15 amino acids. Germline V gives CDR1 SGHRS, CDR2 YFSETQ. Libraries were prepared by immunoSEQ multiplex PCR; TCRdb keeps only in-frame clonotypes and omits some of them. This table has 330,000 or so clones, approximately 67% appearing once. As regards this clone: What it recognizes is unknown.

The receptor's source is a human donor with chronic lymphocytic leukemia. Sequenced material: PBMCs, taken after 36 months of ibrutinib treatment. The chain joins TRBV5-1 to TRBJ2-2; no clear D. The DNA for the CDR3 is TGCGCCAGCAGCTTGGCCACGGGTCTCGCCGGGGAGCTGTTTTTT. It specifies CASSLATGLAGELFF.